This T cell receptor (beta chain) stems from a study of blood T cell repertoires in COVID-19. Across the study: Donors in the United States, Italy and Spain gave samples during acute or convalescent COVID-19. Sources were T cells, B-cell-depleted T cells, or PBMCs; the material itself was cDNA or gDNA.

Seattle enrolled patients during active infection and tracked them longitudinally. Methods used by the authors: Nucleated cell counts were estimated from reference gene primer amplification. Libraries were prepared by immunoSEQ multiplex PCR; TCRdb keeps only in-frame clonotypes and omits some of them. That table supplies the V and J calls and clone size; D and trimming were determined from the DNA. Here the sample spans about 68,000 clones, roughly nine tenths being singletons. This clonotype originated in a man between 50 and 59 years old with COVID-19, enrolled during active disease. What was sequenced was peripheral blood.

The CDR3 DNA reads as TGTGCCAGCAGCCGGAGGGATGACACTGAAGCTTTCTTT. It encodes CASSRRDDTEAFF. J is TRBJ1-1 and V is TRBV14; no reliable D call. Germline loops: CDR1 SGHDN, CDR2 FVKESK. Trimming took off 4 bases at V and 3 bases at J, with 9 bases between the two ends. The CDR3 is made up of 13 amino acids.